These T cell receptor beta chains were read from a single sample in a study of sequential checkpoint blockade in melanoma. TCRdb's copy holds only in-frame clones and misses some; the assay was immunoSEQ multiplex PCR. Here the sample spans approximately 37,000 clones, approximately 84% being singletons. The material was CD8+ T cells sorted from blood (inferred from file names), obtained from a patient given nivolumab and ipilimumab in sequence. The origin of the receptors is a human donor with melanoma. The CDR3 runs from the conserved cysteine through the conserved F or W. Each record gives: V gene, CDR3 protein.

V: TRBV6-1; CDR3: CASRVREEPTEAFF
V: TRBV19; CDR3: CASTGNSYEQYF
V: TRBV7-9; CDR3: CASSLVPTSLNEQFF
V: TRBV2; CDR3: CASSPPPTGFYNSPLHF
V: TRBV5-4; CDR3: CASSWGQGDTEAFF
V: TRBV9; CDR3: CASSVGPGGISYEQYF
V: TRBV5-1; CDR3: CASSGTSGNFGDTQYF
V: TRBV7-5; CDR3: CVRSLNGLPGTGGRVYGYTF
V: TRBV5-1; CDR3: CASSLGAGLTYEQYF
V: TRBV7-9; CDR3: CASSPSGTSYEQYF
V: TRBV28; CDR3: CASSGGTGVESYEQYF
V: TRBV7-9; CDR3: CASSPYFGPSQETQYF
V: TRBV5-1; CDR3: CASSLKRGFEQYF
V: TRBV19; CDR3: CASRPTSGRYQETQYF
V: TRBV7-9; CDR3: CASSSREEDTQYF
V: TRBV27; CDR3: CASSPSGGGRYEQYF
V: TRBV9; CDR3: CASSVSGGGADTQYF
V: TRBV7-9; CDR3: CASSLSRSYNEQFF
V: TRBV27; CDR3: CASSLYPRTSQGYTF
V: TRBV19; CDR3: CASSIGGDGEQFF
V: TRBV6-1; CDR3: CASSTDRGAYNEQFF
V: TRBV27; CDR3: CASSKGVDTQYF
V: TRBV27; CDR3: CASRQQGYEQYF
V: TRBV4-1; CDR3: CASSPGTGIETQYF
V: TRBV6-5; CDR3: CASSRNRDYNEQFF
V: TRBV27; CDR3: CASTHPEINEQFF
V: TRBV5-1; CDR3: CASRGGDSYNEQFF
V: TRBV29-1; CDR3: CSATGSGGWELFF
V: TRBV27; CDR3: CASRPQGPSYGYTF
V: TRBV28; CDR3: CASSSSQTGAEQYF
V: TRBV27; CDR3: CASSSGKFYEQYF
V: TRBV2; CDR3: CASRLGYNEQFF
V: TRBV9; CDR3: CASSVGGHNEQFF
V: TRBV10-3; CDR3: CAISESTGIVMNTEAFF
V: TRBV7-9; CDR3: CASRLAPGVSEKLFF
V: TRBV2; CDR3: CARAGARGEKYEQYF
V: TRBV5-8; CDR3: CASSLAGGASFSYEQYF
V: TRBV27; CDR3: CASSLGAPSLPGNTIYF
V: TRBV7-2; CDR3: CASSLVSDYEQFF
V: TRBV27; CDR3: CASSLGTASYEQYF
V: TRBV7-6; CDR3: CASSLGPQGRNEQFF
V: TRBV15; CDR3: CATSGYRDNEQFF
V: TRBV15; CDR3: CATSKRGETDTQYF
V: TRBV7-9; CDR3: CASSTQGADSPLHF
V: TRBV4-1; CDR3: CASSRTGGNYGYTF
V: TRBV15; CDR3: CATSVDSNEQYF
V: TRBV5-1; CDR3: CASSPWSGTGGNTGELFF
V: TRBV28; CDR3: CASLSGYGQETQYF
V: TRBV9; CDR3: CASSVGTSSYNEQFF
V: TRBV19; CDR3: CASSINDSPMNTEAFF
V: TRBV28; CDR3: CASSWGTGVREKLFF
V: TRBV4-2; CDR3: CASSQDRDRGNGYTF
V: TRBV9; CDR3: CASSVARTSPNTGELFF